This TCR beta chain was documented in a study of OX40 agonist ivuxolimab in advanced cancers. Overall study: Patients received ivuxolimab, an agonistic anti-OX40 (CD134) antibody. Every 2 weeks, patients received ivuxolimab intravenously, dosed at 0.01 to 10 mg/kg. Therapy given before enrollment (anti-PD-1, anti-PD-L1 or anti-CTLA-4) was allowed, and 40% had some. Among those treated, three patients had partial responses, one with hepatocellular carcinoma and two with cutaneous melanoma.

The sample holds a few counts of this clone. Generated by immunoSEQ multiplex PCR, the TCRdb table keeps only in-frame clones and is missing some. The sample lists tens of thousands of clones; approximately 80% were seen once. Germline V gives CDR1 SGHVS, CDR2 FNYEAQ. Deletions cut 5 bases from V and 2 bases from J, with 12 bases between. The CDR3 is made up of 14 amino acids. The sample in question was CD4+ or CD8+ T cells sorted from blood, obtained in a trial of the OX40 agonist ivuxolimab. This chain links TRBV7-6 with TRBJ2-5; D gene unclear. This receptor was identified in an adult with an advanced solid tumor such as melanoma, head and neck, liver or kidney cancer. The CDR3 loop is CASSQRSRQETQYF. The DNA for the CDR3 is TGTGCCAGCAGCCAACGTAGCAGACAAGAGACCCAGTACTTC.